This T cell receptor (beta chain) was sequenced during a study of blood T cell repertoires in COVID-19. Study at large: Material from acute and convalescent COVID-19 was sourced from the United States, Italy and Spain.

Sequenced by immunoSEQ multiplex PCR; TCRdb stores in-frame clones only, minus some. The sample includes 250,000 to 350,000 clones, about 82% of them seen just once. The CDR3 is 16 residues long. The V and J ends lost 1 base and 5 bases, in that order; junction bases with no gene match: 7. Germline V gene lookup returns CDR1 SGDLS and CDR2 YYNGEE. Sequencing was done on a sample of peripheral blood. This receptor was obtained from a woman aged 45-59 years with acute or convalescent COVID-19. This chain links TRBV9 with TRBJ2-3; 10 bases match TRBD2. The CDR3 region is CASSVLAGVGVDTQYF. CDR3 nucleotides: TGTGCCAGCAGCGTACTAGCGGGAGTAGGGGTAGATACGCAGTATTTT.